This T cell receptor beta chain was captured by sequencing in a study of cytomegalovirus exposure and HLA in healthy donors. The CDR3 is 15 amino acids. The germline V gene encodes CDR1 SNHLY and CDR2 FYNNEI. A word on this clone: Antigen unknown.

Study conclusions and caveats: Reportedly, cytomegalovirus status was diagnosed with high sensitivity and specificity. A later analysis associated some 18,000 TCR beta sequences with HLA alleles at a 0.05 false discovery rate.

Unrecorded immune exposure was likely among donors, who were nominally healthy when sampled. PCR amplification relied on 60 Vbeta primers (plus 13 Jbeta primers). Data came from immunoSEQ multiplex PCR; TCRdb stores just in-frame clones and leaves some out. Of some 180,000 clones listed, about 85% are singletons. The sample taken for sequencing was PBMCs. This clonotype was obtained from a boy aged 2 to 10 in good health and CMV-seronegative. The V gene is TRBV2, the J gene TRBJ2-5; D perhaps matches TRBD2 (6 bases). The DNA end is a closer match to TRBJ2-7, so the J assignment may be wrong. DNA of the CDR3: TGTGCCAGCAGTGAAGTTGGGGGGAAGTCCTACGAGCAGTACTTC. Protein sequence: CASSEVGGKSYEQYF.